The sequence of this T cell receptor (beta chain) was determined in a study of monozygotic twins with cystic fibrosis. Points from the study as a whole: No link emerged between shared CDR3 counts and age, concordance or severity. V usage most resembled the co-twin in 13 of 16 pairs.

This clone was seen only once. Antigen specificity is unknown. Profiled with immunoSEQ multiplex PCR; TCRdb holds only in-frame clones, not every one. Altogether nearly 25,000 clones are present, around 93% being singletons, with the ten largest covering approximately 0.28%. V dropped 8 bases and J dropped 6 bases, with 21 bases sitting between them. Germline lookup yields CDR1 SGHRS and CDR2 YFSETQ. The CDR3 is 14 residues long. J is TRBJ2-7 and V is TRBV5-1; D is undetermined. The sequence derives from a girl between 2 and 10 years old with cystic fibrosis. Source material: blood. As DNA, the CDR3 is TGCGCCAGTCGTACGGAAAGGAGCAGCTCCGAGCAGTACTTC. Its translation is CASRTERSSSEQYF.